Each of the 8 T cell receptor beta chains below was sequenced from the same sample in a study of T cell repertoires in cytomegalovirus infection. Via MiXCR, TCRdb re-called the reads, giving one row per CDR3 protein. The sample includes 250,000 to 300,000 distinct CDR3 sequences, about 15% of them seen just once. The specimen was CD8+ T cells from PBMCs. These receptor sequences come from a human donor in good health (CMV status not recorded). Some clones in this sample may be carry-over from other donors' samples.

This clonotype was counted ten times or more. The chain joins TRBV12-3 or TRBV12-4 to TRBJ1-4; no definite D call. Trimming removed 6 bases at V and 3 bases at J, with 14 bases between. This CDR3 has 15 residues. In DNA form, the CDR3 reads TGTGCCAGCAGCTCCGGGGTTTGGTCTAATGAAAAACTGTTTTTT. Encoded protein: CASSSGVWSNEKLFF.

For this clonotype: This may stem from a read error, because a much larger clone lies one nucleotide away. CDR3 nucleotide sequence: TGTGCCAGCAGCTTTCCAGGGCGGGATCCGAACACCGGGGAGCTGTTTTTT. Encoded protein: CASSFPGRDPNTGELFF. The V call is TRBV7-8, the J call TRBJ2-2, with D possibly being TRBD2 (6 bases). CDR3 length equals 17 residues. The germline V gene has CDR1 SGHVS and CDR2 FQNEAQ. Trimming stripped 3 bases from V and 0 bases from J, with 14 bases between.

This clonotype was seen at least ten times. The rearrangement uses TRBV7-2 and TRBJ2-7; 10 nucleotides line up with TRBD1. Per the germline V gene, CDR1 is SGHTA and CDR2 is FQGNSA. The CDR3 runs 15 residues. Germline trimming cut 5 bases from V and 5 bases from J; bases unmatched to any gene: 9. The CDR3 reads CASSLTGGQGNEQYF. In nucleotides, the CDR3 is TGTGCCAGCAGCCTGACAGGGGGCCAGGGGAACGAGCAGTACTTC.

In this sample, this clonotype turned up a few times. The rearrangement joins TRBV6-1 to TRBJ2-7; 8 bases fit TRBD1. The CDR3 sequence is 15 residues long. The trim removed 6 bases at V and 3 bases at J, leaving 10 bases unmatched. Per the germline V gene, CDR1 is MNHNS and CDR2 is SASEGT. The CDR3 reads CASRPDRVFGYEQYF. DNA of the CDR3: TGTGCCAGCAGGCCGGACAGGGTATTTGGCTACGAGCAGTACTTC.

Concerning this clonotype: This may come from a read error, since a much larger clone is one base off. V and J are TRBV28 and TRBJ1-5, with 7 bases fitting TRBD1. With 11 bases clipped from V and 5 bases from J, the junction kept 12 bases outside the gene matches. The CDR3 sequence is 14 residues long. From germline, CDR1 is MDHEN and CDR2 SYDVKM. The CDR3 loop is CAGGTVYSYQPQHF. In nucleotides, the CDR3 is TGTGCCGGGGGGACAGTTTACTCCTATCAGCCCCAGCATTTT. Looking up the rest from reference TRBV28 and TRBJ1-5 gives the full variable domain: DVKVTQSSRYLVKRTGEKVFLECVQDMDHENMFWYRQDPGLGLRLIYFSYDVKMKEKGDIPEGYSVSREKKERFSLILESASTNQTSMYLCAGGTVYSYQPQHFGDGTRLSIL.

The chain combines TRBV2 with TRBJ2-1, with 9 bases lining up with TRBD2. This CDR3 comprises 17 residues. V lost 6 bases, J lost 0 bases, and 9 bases stayed unmatched. CDR1 and CDR2 from the germline V gene are SNHLY and FYNNEI. The CDR3 protein is CASRALAGYSSYNEQFF. The CDR3 DNA is TGTGCCAGCAGAGCACTAGCGGGCTATAGCTCCTACAATGAGCAGTTCTTC.

This clonotype has a handful of counts. The chain combines TRBV9 with TRBJ1-1; D unresolved. The CDR3 sequence is 12 residues long. Germline CDR1 SGDLS, CDR2 YYNGEE. Trimming took off 1 base at V and 7 bases at J, with 8 bases between the two ends. The CDR3 region is CASSVTADEAFF. DNA of the CDR3: TGTGCCAGCAGCGTAACAGCGGATGAAGCTTTCTTT.

This clonotype came up a few times. The chain combines TRBV20-1 with TRBJ2-1; perhaps D is TRBD1 or TRBD2 (7 bases each). Deletions cut 6 bases from V and 7 bases from J, with 25 bases between. This CDR3 has 16 residues. Germline values: CDR1 DFQATT, CDR2 SNEGSKA (reference sequence). CDR3 nucleotide sequence: TGCAGTGCCCCACTCAGGCAGGGGGGGGGGCGGAATGAGCAGTTCTTC. Its protein product is CSAPLRQGGGRNEQFF.